Below are 22 T cell receptor beta chains sequenced from a single sample in a study of cytomegalovirus exposure and HLA in healthy donors. Primers: 60 Vbeta forward and 13 Jbeta reverse. The protocol was immunoSEQ multiplex PCR, while the TCRdb copy is restricted to in-frame clones and leaves out a portion. The sample table sets out some 39,000 clones. What was sequenced was PBMCs. The receptor source for this set is a woman aged 25 to 39 in good health and CMV-seropositive.

The chain combines TRBV10-2 with TRBJ2-1; D is possibly TRBD2 (5 bases). The CDR3 has 14 residues. Trimming left V 4 bases short and J 0 bases short, with 7 bases between. Germline values: CDR1 WSHSY, CDR2 SAAADI. The CDR3 sequence is CASSGGSSYNEQFF. CDR3 nucleotides: TGCGCCAGCAGTGGAGGGAGCTCCTACAATGAGCAGTTCTTC.

V and J are TRBV15 and TRBJ2-1; 7 bases are shared with TRBD2. This CDR3 has 17 residues. V gave up 2 bases and J gave up 9 bases; unmatched junction bases: 16. Germline V lookup: CDR1 LNHNV, CDR2 YYDKDF (reference sequence). The CDR3 nucleotides read TGTGCCACCAGCAGAAGTTTGGAGCGGGGCCGATCGGGTGAGCAGTTCTTC. Amino acids: CATSRSLERGRSGEQFF.

The V and J genes are TRBV30 and TRBJ2-5; TRBD2 matches 7 bases. The J call is in doubt because the DNA end fits TRBJ2-7 better. The V gene's germline CDR1 is GTSNPN and CDR2 SVGIG (reference sequence). The CDR3 consists of 14 residues. CDR3 amino acids: CASNSGLPPYEQYF. The CDR3 region has the DNA TGTGCCTCTAACTCGGGACTACCCCCCTACGAGCAGTACTTC.

The chain uses TRBV9 and TRBJ2-1; D perhaps matches TRBD1 (5 bases). Trimming removed 0 bases at V and 6 bases at J, with 13 bases between. The CDR3 is made up of 15 amino acids. Per the germline V gene, CDR1 is SGDLS and CDR2 is YYNGEE. The CDR3 sequence is CASSVGTLTGNEQFF. The CDR3 DNA reads TGTGCCAGCAGCGTAGGGACATTAACGGGCAATGAGCAGTTCTTC.

The rearrangement links TRBV7-2 to TRBJ2-3, with 8 bases aligning to TRBD2. Trimming cost V 2 bases and J 6 bases; bases outside gene matches: 7. Looked up from germline, CDR1 is SGHTA and CDR2 is FQGNSA. The CDR3 covers 15 residues. The CDR3 nucleotides are TGTGCCAGCAGCTTAACCGGGACTAGTTTCGATACGCAGTATTTT. It specifies CASSLTGTSFDTQYF.

This rearrangement joins TRBV28 to TRBJ1-2, with 9 bases identical to TRBD1. The V gene end was trimmed by 8 bases and the J gene end by 2 bases; junction bases not matched to a gene: 6. Looked up from germline, CDR1 is MDHEN and CDR2 is SYDVKM. CDR3 length equals 14 residues. CDR3: CASLRDRVNYGYTF. The CDR3 DNA reads as TGTGCCAGCCTCCGGGACAGGGTCAACTATGGCTACACCTTC.

The chain is built from TRBV6-5 and TRBJ1-1; 7 bases match TRBD1. With V trimmed by 3 bases and J by 5 bases, 6 bases remained unmatched. Germline V gene sequence: CDR1 MNHEY, CDR2 SVGAGI. The CDR3 loop spans 14 amino acids. The CDR3 region has the DNA TGTGCCAGCAGTTATCGCACAGGGGAGACTGAAGCTTTCTTT. Translation: CASSYRTGETEAFF.

This sequence joins TRBV7-9 and TRBJ1-2; 11 nucleotides line up with TRBD1. CDR1 is SEHNR, CDR2 FQNEAQ, per germline (reference sequence). V shed 4 bases, J shed 4 bases, and the junction held 11 bases outside the gene matches. The CDR3 extends over 17 amino acids. The CDR3 nucleotides are TGTGCCAGCAGCTCACCCACCCGGACAGGGGGCGGCTATGGCTACACCTTC. Encoded protein: CASSSPTRTGGGYGYTF.

The rearrangement uses TRBV6-1 and TRBJ1-4; TRBD1 matches 11 bases. The V and J ends lost 4 bases and 3 bases, in that order; junction bases with no gene match: 4. Germline loops: CDR1 MNHNS, CDR2 SASEGT. The CDR3 is made up of 16 amino acids. This CDR3 is CASSGGQGAANEKLFF. CDR3 nucleotide sequence: TGTGCCAGCAGTGGAGGACAGGGGGCGGCTAATGAAAAACTGTTTTTT.

The rearrangement uses TRBV4-2 and TRBJ2-2; TRBD2 agrees at 11 bases. This CDR3 is 16 amino acids long. Trimming removed 1 base from V and 4 bases from J; junction bases left unmatched: 2. The germline V gene has CDR1 LGHNA and CDR2 YNFKEQ. The CDR3, as DNA: TGTGCCAGCAGCCAAGTAGCGGGGGGGGTCACCGGGGAGCTGTTTTTT. It yields the protein CASSQVAGGVTGELFF.

The chain uses TRBV5-1 and TRBJ2-5; a weak D match, TRBD1 (8 bases). CDR3 length: 15 amino acids. Germline lookup yields CDR1 SGHRS and CDR2 YFSETQ. Trimming shortened V by 0 bases and J by 5 bases, and 14 bases separated the two germline ends. CDR3: CASSLVTGGVETQYF. As DNA, the CDR3 is TGCGCCAGCAGCTTGGTAACAGGGGGGGTGGAGACCCAGTACTTC.

The chain recombines TRBV5-4 with TRBJ2-5; 9 bases align to TRBD2. This CDR3 spans 15 amino acids. Looked up from germline, CDR1 is SGHNT and CDR2 is YYREEE (reference sequence). Trimming cost V 1 base and J 4 bases; bases outside gene matches: 5. The CDR3 here is CASSLWRGGGETQYF. DNA for the CDR3: TGTGCCAGCAGCTTGTGGCGGGGGGGAGGAGAGACCCAGTACTTC.

The rearrangement joins TRBV5-1 to TRBJ2-2, with D perhaps TRBD2 (6 bases). Trimming left V 2 bases short and J 4 bases short, with 12 bases between. This CDR3 spans 15 amino acids. Germline CDR1 is SGHRS and CDR2 is YFSETQ. CDR3 sequence: CASSFWGDGTGELFF. CDR3 DNA sequence: TGCGCCAGCAGCTTCTGGGGGGACGGCACCGGGGAGCTGTTTTTT.

The chain combines TRBV7-9 with TRBJ2-7, with TRBD1 identical over 7 bases. Trimming at V came to 5 bases and at J to 6 bases, leaving 7 bases not matched to a gene. Germline loops: CDR1 SEHNR, CDR2 FQNEAQ (reference sequence). CDR3 length: 13 amino acids. CDR3 nucleotides: TGTGCCAGCAGCATAAACAGGGGAAGCGAGCAGTACTTC. It translates to CASSINRGSEQYF.

The J gene is TRBJ2-3, the V gene TRBV5-5, with D maybe TRBD2 (5 bases). This CDR3 comprises 15 residues. Trimming took 1 base from V and 2 from J, leaving 11 bases between them. CDR1 is SGHKS, CDR2 YYEKEE, per germline (reference sequence). The CDR3 nucleotides read TGTGCCAGCAGCTTGTGGAGCGGAATCACAGATACGCAGTATTTT. As protein: CASSLWSGITDTQYF.

This sequence joins TRBV4-2 and TRBJ1-5; the D gene is possibly TRBD1 (5 bases). The CDR3 totals 15 residues. CDR1 is LGHNA and CDR2 is YNFKEQ in the germline V gene. V was cut by 2 bases and J by 3 bases, with 11 bases left in between. The CDR3 nucleotides read TGTGCCAGCAGCCAAAGTCTAGGGGTCAATCAGCCCCAGCATTTT. It encodes CASSQSLGVNQPQHF.

The chain joins TRBV5-1 to TRBJ1-1, with D possibly TRBD1 on 6 matching bases. Trimming took 2 bases from V and 7 from J, leaving 12 bases between them. Per the germline V gene, CDR1 is SGHRS and CDR2 is YFSETQ. The CDR3 has 13 residues. This chain's CDR3 is CASSFGQTNEAFF. The CDR3 bases are TGCGCCAGCAGCTTCGGACAGACTAATGAAGCTTTCTTT.

The chain carries TRBV6-6 and TRBJ2-2, with 8 bases lining up with TRBD1. The CDR3 contains 15 residues. Per germline, CDR1 MNHNY and CDR2 SVGAGI (reference sequence). Losses at the gene ends were 6 bases for V and 2 bases for J; bases not matched to a gene: 5. In DNA form, the CDR3 reads TGTGCCAGCAGCTGGACAGGGAGAAACACCGGGGAGCTGTTTTTT. Amino acid sequence: CASSWTGRNTGELFF.

The chain uses TRBV5-1 and TRBJ2-1; TRBD2 matches 11 bases. The V and J ends lost 2 bases and 15 bases, in that order; junction bases with no gene match: 7. The CDR3 loop spans 13 amino acids. Germline loops: CDR1 SGHRS, CDR2 YFSETQ. CDR3 DNA: TGCGCCAGCAGCTTCCCGATAGCGGGGGGGCGGTTCTTC. Protein: CASSFPIAGGRFF. The full variable domain, completed using reference TRBV5-1 and TRBJ2-1, is KAGVTQTPRYLIKTRGQQVTLSCSPISGHRSVSWYQQTPGQGLQFLFEYFSETQRNKGNFPGRFSGRQFSNSRSEMNVSTLELGDSALYLCASSFPIAGGRFFGPGTRLTVL.

This sequence joins TRBV12-5 and TRBJ1-4; D call uncertain. V was pared by 7 bases and J by 6 bases, with 6 bases between. The CDR3 has 11 amino acids. Germline-derived CDR1 and CDR2 are LGHNT and FRNRAP. The CDR3 sequence is CASAPDEKLFF. In DNA form, the CDR3 reads TGTGCTAGTGCCCCGGATGAAAAACTGTTTTTT.

The chain has TRBV5-1 and TRBJ2-3; 16 bases agree with TRBD2. Losses at the gene ends were 5 bases for V and 6 bases for J; bases not matched to a gene: 6. CDR3 length: 16 amino acids. Germline CDR1 reads SGHRS; CDR2 reads YFSETQ. CDR3 coding DNA: TGCGCCAGCAGTGGGACTAGCGGGGGGGCCGGTGATACGCAGTATTTT. This codes for CASSGTSGGAGDTQYF.

The chain is built from TRBV7-2 and TRBJ2-5, with 7 nucleotides matching TRBD2. The CDR3 is 17 amino acids. CDR1 and CDR2 (germline): SGHTA, FQGNSA. After removal of 3 bases from V and 5 bases from J, the junction contained 15 bases not matched to a gene. This CDR3 is CASSFLPPLASGETQYF. The CDR3 coding sequence is TGTGCCAGCAGCTTTCTACCTCCACTAGCGTCCGGTGAGACCCAGTACTTC.